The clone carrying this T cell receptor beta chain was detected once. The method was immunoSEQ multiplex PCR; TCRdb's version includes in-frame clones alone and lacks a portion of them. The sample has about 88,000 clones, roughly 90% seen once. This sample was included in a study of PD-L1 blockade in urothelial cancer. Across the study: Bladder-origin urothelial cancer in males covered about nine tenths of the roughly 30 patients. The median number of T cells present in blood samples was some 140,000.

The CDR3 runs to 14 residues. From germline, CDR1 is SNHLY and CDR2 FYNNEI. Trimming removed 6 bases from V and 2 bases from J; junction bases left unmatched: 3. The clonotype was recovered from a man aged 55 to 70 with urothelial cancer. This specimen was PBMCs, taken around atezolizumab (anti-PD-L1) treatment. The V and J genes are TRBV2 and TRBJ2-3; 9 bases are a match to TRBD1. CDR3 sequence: CASRGTGFTDTQYF. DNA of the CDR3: TGTGCCAGCAGGGGGACAGGGTTCACAGATACGCAGTATTTT.